This T cell receptor beta chain is from a study of blood T cell repertoires in COVID-19. The wider study: Acute-phase and convalescent COVID-19 samples originated in the United States, Italy and Spain.

The trim removed 2 bases at V and 2 bases at J, leaving 5 bases unmatched. Germline loops: CDR1 SGDLS, CDR2 YYNGEE. The CDR3 totals 15 residues. Measured with immunoSEQ multiplex PCR; TCRdb has only the in-frame clones, and not every one. The sample consists of 150,000 to 170,000 clones, about 89% of them appearing once. The source of this sequence is a man between 45 and 60 years old with acute or convalescent COVID-19. The chain employs TRBV9 and TRBJ2-7, with 9 bases matching TRBD2. The sample taken for sequencing was peripheral blood. CDR3 loop: CASSVQAGGAYEQYF. CDR3 sequence (DNA): TGTGCCAGCAGCGTCCAAGCGGGAGGAGCCTACGAGCAGTACTTC.